Presented here are 28 T cell receptor beta chains from one specimen sequenced in a study of T-cell reconstitution after alpha-beta-depleted transplantation in children. The TCRbeta library was prepared with unique molecular identifiers. TCRdb re-derived calls from the PCR reads in MiXCR, one entry per CDR3 protein. The sample has 600,000 to 700,000 distinct CDR3 sequences; about an eighth are singletons. This material consisted of PBMCs, taken before TCRalphabeta/CD19-depleted stem cell transplant. The receptors derive from a girl aged 2-10 years with congenital amegakaryocytic thrombocytopenia, due to receive a stem cell transplant.

This clonotype was picked up many times. The gene calls are TRBV5-5 and TRBJ2-3, with 7 positions matching TRBD1. Germline CDR1 reads SGHKS; CDR2 reads YYEKEE (reference sequence). After removal of 3 bases from V and 2 bases from J, the junction contained 12 bases not matched to a gene. The CDR3 is made up of 17 amino acids. Here the CDR3 reads CASSSCGRTGTTDTQYF. CDR3 DNA sequence: TGTGCCAGCAGCTCCTGTGGGCGGACAGGAACCACAGATACGCAGTATTTT.

Many counts were recorded for this clonotype. The chain employs TRBV25-1 and TRBJ2-2; D possibly uses TRBD1 or TRBD2 (5 bases each). The germline gives CDR1 MGHDK, CDR2 SYGVNS. The CDR3 extends over 16 amino acids. V lost 7 bases and J lost 4, with 19 bases in between. The CDR3 DNA reads TGTGCCAGCAAAAAGGACCCGGGACGTGGCACCGGGGAGCTGTTTTTT. Amino acid sequence: CASKKDPGRGTGELFF.

This clonotype was detected ten times or more. This sequence joins TRBV6-1 and TRBJ2-3, with 7 nucleotides matching TRBD1. J lost 0 bases, V lost 7 bases, and 7 bases had no gene match. The CDR3 has 15 amino acids. Germline lookup yields CDR1 MNHNS and CDR2 SASEGT. CDR3 residues: CASTTGDTSTDTQYF. CDR3 sequence (DNA): TGTGCCAGCACCACAGGGGATACCAGCACAGATACGCAGTATTTT.

The chain links TRBV5-1 to TRBJ2-1; D unresolved. The ends were cut back, 4 bases at V and 2 bases at J, with 10 bases in the middle. The CDR3 sequence is 14 residues long. Germline V gives CDR1 SGHRS, CDR2 YFSETQ. The CDR3: CASSRNSAYNEQFF. The CDR3, as DNA: TGCGCCAGCAGCCGCAATTCGGCCTACAATGAGCAGTTCTTC.

V is TRBV5-1 and J is TRBJ2-7; perhaps TRBD1 as D (6 bases). The germline V gene encodes CDR1 SGHRS and CDR2 YFSETQ. Trimming took 3 bases from V and 3 from J, leaving 13 bases between them. This CDR3 has 14 residues. The CDR3 DNA sequence: TGCGCCAGCAGCTCCCAGACAGGTAACTACGAGCAGTACTTC. This codes for CASSSQTGNYEQYF.

This clonotype appeared many times. The V and J genes are TRBV20-1 and TRBJ2-7; unclear D gene. Germline loops: CDR1 DFQATT, CDR2 SNEGSKA (reference sequence). This CDR3 is built from 14 residues. The V end lost 2 bases, the J end lost 1 base, and 12 bases lay between the germline ends. The DNA of the CDR3 is TGCAGTGCTAGAAGTCCGGACGCATCCTACGAGCAGTACTTC. Translated, it gives CSARSPDASYEQYF.

V gene TRBV18 combines with J gene TRBJ2-5, with no clear D. The CDR3 is 13 residues long. Germline CDR1 is KGHSH and CDR2 is LQKENI. Trimming cost V 4 bases and J 0 bases, with 6 bases left between them. The CDR3 here is CASSRQNQETQYF. CDR3 DNA: TGTGCCAGCTCACGTCAGAACCAAGAGACCCAGTACTTC. Full variable domain (missing parts from reference TRBV18 and TRBJ2-5): NAGVMQNPRHLVRRRGQEARLRCSPMKGHSHVYWYRQLPEEGLKFMVYLQKENIIDESGMPKERFSAEFPKEGPSILRIQQVVRGDSAAYFCASSRQNQETQYFGPGTRLLVL.

At least ten counts were recorded for this clonotype. The gene calls are TRBV5-6 and TRBJ2-7, with D possibly TRBD2 on 6 matching bases. The CDR3 extends over 16 amino acids. Germline V gene lookup returns CDR1 SGHDT and CDR2 YYEEEE. V dropped 3 bases and J dropped 2 bases, with 18 bases sitting between them. The CDR3 spells CASSSSLGGDTYEQYF. In nucleotides, the CDR3 is TGTGCCAGCAGCTCATCACTCGGAGGGGATACCTACGAGCAGTACTTC.

The sample holds many counts of this clonotype. The V gene is TRBV5-1, the J gene TRBJ2-5, with unresolved D. Germline V gene lookup returns CDR1 SGHRS and CDR2 YFSETQ. With 5 bases removed from V and 0 bases from J, the gap between germline ends came to 2 bases. The CDR3 has 11 amino acids. The CDR3 DNA follows: TGCGCCAGCAGACACCAAGAGACCCAGTACTTC. It translates to CASRHQETQYF.

The CDR3 coding sequence is TGTGCCAGCAGCCAGGACAGCTTTCAAACTCAAGAGACCCAGTACTTC. Translated: CASSQDSFQTQETQYF. This rearrangement joins TRBV7-7 to TRBJ2-5; weak D call: TRBD1 (6 bases). Germline V gene sequence: CDR1 SSHAT, CDR2 FNYEAQ (reference sequence). V was cut by 5 bases and J by 2 bases, with 18 bases left in between. This CDR3 contains 16 residues.

The chain uses TRBV7-9 and TRBJ2-1; 10 bases agree with TRBD2. Germline assignment: CDR1 SEHNR and CDR2 FQNEAQ (reference sequence). Trimming took 6 bases from V and 1 from J; bases not matched to a gene: 6. This CDR3 has 16 amino acids. The CDR3 nucleotides are TGTGCCAGCAGTCCAACTAGCGGGAAGTCCTACAATGAGCAGTTCTTC. This translates into CASSPTSGKSYNEQFF. The variable domain in full, with the rest retrieved from reference TRBV7-9 and TRBJ2-1, is DTGVSQNPRHKITKRGQNVTFRCDPISEHNRLYWYRQTLGQGPEFLTYFQNEAQLEKSRLLSDRFSAERPKGSFSTLEIQRTEQGDSAMYLCASSPTSGKSYNEQFFGPGTRLTVL.

This clonotype was found many times. The rearrangement uses TRBV20-1 and TRBJ2-2, with D unresolved. The V and J ends lost 4 bases and 6 bases respectively, with 18 bases between them. The germline V gene encodes CDR1 DFQATT and CDR2 SNEGSKA (reference sequence). The CDR3 extends over 15 amino acids. CDR3 nucleotides: TGCAGTGCTACGGCCTCCAGCGTAGCAGCCGGGGAGCTGTTTTTT. Translation: CSATASSVAAGELFF.

The rearrangement links TRBV3-1 to TRBJ2-1; D is uncertain. This CDR3 has 16 residues. Germline assignment: CDR1 LGHDT and CDR2 YNNKEL (reference sequence). Between the trimmed V and J ends, which lost 2 bases and 2 bases, there was a span of 13 bases. The CDR3 sequence: CASSQTRGVAYNEQFF. The CDR3, as DNA: TGTGCCAGCAGCCAAACGCGTGGCGTAGCCTACAATGAGCAGTTCTTC.

A few counts support this clonotype. This chain uses TRBV29-1 with TRBJ1-1; D may be TRBD1 (5 bases). The CDR3 loop spans 13 amino acids. From germline, CDR1 is SQVTM and CDR2 ANQGSEA. Trimming left V 8 bases short and J 3 bases short, with 16 bases between. CDR3: CSFRRGGDTEAFF. CDR3 nucleotides: TGCAGCTTTCGACGGGGAGGGGACACTGAAGCTTTCTTT.

This clonotype was found many times. This sequence joins TRBV12-3 or TRBV12-4 and TRBJ2-2; 7 bases align to TRBD2. Unmatched junction bases numbered 10, after V lost 3 bases and J lost 6 bases. This CDR3 has 16 residues. CDR3 DNA sequence: TGTGCCAGCAGTTTTCATGCAGCGGGAACCCCCGGGGAGCTGTTTTTT. It specifies CASSFHAAGTPGELFF.

This clonotype showed up many times. CDR3 bases: TGCAGTGCTTCCGGGACATCTAATTCACCCCTCCACTTT. Its translation: CSASGTSNSPLHF. The rearrangement links TRBV20-1 to TRBJ1-6, with D possibly being TRBD1 (6 bases). This CDR3 spans 13 amino acids. Germline values: CDR1 DFQATT, CDR2 SNEGSKA (reference sequence). The V end lost 5 bases, the J end lost 6 bases, and 11 bases lay between the germline ends.

This clonotype was counted a few times. The gene calls are TRBV30 and TRBJ1-4, with D hard to call. The CDR3 totals 14 residues. Germline CDR1 and CDR2: GTSNPN and SVGIG (reference sequence). The germline V and J ends were trimmed by 0 bases and 4 bases, with 9 bases remaining between them. The CDR3 region is CAWSVRGLNEKLFF. The CDR3 nucleotides are TGTGCCTGGAGTGTACGTGGCCTTAATGAAAAACTGTTTTTT. The full variable domain, rest sourced from reference TRBV30 and TRBJ1-4, is SQTIHQWPATLVQPVGSPLSLECTVEGTSNPNLYWYRQAAGRGLQLLFYSVGIGQISSEVPQNLSASRPQDRQFILSSKKLLLSDSGFYLCAWSVRGLNEKLFFGSGTQLSVL.

This clonotype has a count of ten or more. The chain uses TRBV29-1 and TRBJ2-3; TRBD1 or TRBD2 may be the D gene (5 bases each). Trimming took off 7 bases at V and 0 bases at J, with 14 bases between the two ends. CDR1 and CDR2 (germline): SQVTM, ANQGSEA. The CDR3 runs 14 residues. CDR3 bases: TGCAGCGCCCATCGTAGGGACAGCACAGATACGCAGTATTTT. This sequence encodes CSAHRRDSTDTQYF.

This clonotype was detected a few times. The chain uses TRBV5-5 and TRBJ2-5; the match to TRBD1 covers 8 bases. Germline V gene sequence: CDR1 SGHKS, CDR2 YYEKEE (reference sequence). Trimming removed 3 bases from V and 5 bases from J; junction bases left unmatched: 9. The CDR3 has 15 amino acids. CDR3 residues: CASSSLQGVRETQYF. CDR3 in DNA: TGTGCCAGCAGCTCACTACAGGGGGTGAGGGAGACCCAGTACTTC.

The chain recombines TRBV20-1 with TRBJ2-2; D remains unclear. The CDR3 runs 14 residues. Trimming removed 0 bases from V and 3 bases from J, with 8 bases in between. Germline CDR1 reads DFQATT; CDR2 reads SNEGSKA (reference sequence). As DNA, the CDR3 is TGCAGTGCTAGAGAGACGGGCCACACCGGGGAGCTGTTTTTT. Its translation: CSARETGHTGELFF.

The V gene is TRBV5-1, the J gene TRBJ2-3; 15 positions match TRBD2. From germline, CDR1 is SGHRS and CDR2 YFSETQ. Unmatched junction bases numbered 3, after V lost 4 bases and J lost 0 bases. The CDR3 has 17 residues. The CDR3 sequence is CASSIGLAGGSTDTQYF. DNA of the CDR3: TGCGCCAGCAGCATCGGACTAGCGGGAGGGAGCACAGATACGCAGTATTTT.

This clonotype was recorded many times. The chain recombines TRBV11-2 with TRBJ2-5, with D possibly TRBD1 on 5 matching bases. Trimming shortened V by 4 bases and J by 1 base, and 13 bases separated the two germline ends. CDR1 and CDR2 (germline): SGHAT, FQNNGV. The CDR3 consists of 15 residues. The CDR3 DNA follows: TGTGCCAGCAGCTACCGACAGCGAAGCCAAGAGACCCAGTACTTC. Its protein is CASSYRQRSQETQYF.

The V gene is TRBV5-1, the J gene TRBJ1-1; 9 positions match TRBD1. Trimming removed 4 bases from V and 5 bases from J; junction bases left unmatched: 3. Per the germline V gene, CDR1 is SGHRS and CDR2 is YFSETQ. The CDR3 is 13 amino acids. Here the CDR3 reads CASSGTGWTEAFF. CDR3 sequence (DNA): TGCGCCAGCAGCGGGACAGGGTGGACTGAAGCTTTCTTT.

Only one count was recorded for this clonotype. One base separates it from a far larger clone, so it is likely a read error. Here the CDR3 reads CASRLAGGNYEQYF. The CDR3, as DNA: TGTGCCAGCCGCTTAGCGGGAGGAAACTACGAGCAGTACTTC. The chain is built from TRBV12-3 or TRBV12-4 and TRBJ2-7; 10 bases are shared with TRBD2. The CDR3 has 14 residues. V trimming: 8 bases; J trimming: 3 bases; junction bases outside the gene matches: 7.

This clonotype showed up many times. V usage is TRBV20-1 and J usage is TRBJ1-2; 7 nucleotides line up with TRBD1. V lost 6 bases, J lost 5 bases, and 6 bases stayed unmatched. CDR3 length: 12 residues. Looked up from germline, CDR1 is DFQATT and CDR2 is SNEGSKA (reference sequence). This CDR3 reads CSARQGGYGYTF. The DNA of the CDR3 is TGCAGTGCAAGACAGGGTGGGTATGGCTACACCTTC.

This chain links TRBV5-6 with TRBJ1-5, with 7 bases fitting TRBD1. Germline-derived CDR1 and CDR2 are SGHDT and YYEEEE. J gave up 3 bases and V 3 bases, and 6 bases lay outside the gene matches. The CDR3 runs 15 residues. CDR3 nucleotides: TGTGCCAGCAGCTCGTTCGACAGGGACAATCAGCCCCAGCATTTT. It codes for CASSSFDRDNQPQHF.

The chain employs TRBV5-1 and TRBJ2-5; D may be TRBD2 (6 bases). CDR1 SGHRS and CDR2 YFSETQ come from the germline V gene. The CDR3 loop spans 17 amino acids. V was pared by 0 bases and J by 0 bases, with 15 bases between. The CDR3 loop reads CASSLAGDSNHQETQYF. The DNA for the CDR3 is TGCGCCAGCAGCTTGGCGGGGGACTCCAACCACCAAGAGACCCAGTACTTC. Full variable domain (rest looked up from reference TRBV5-1 and TRBJ2-5): KAGVTQTPRYLIKTRGQQVTLSCSPISGHRSVSWYQQTPGQGLQFLFEYFSETQRNKGNFPGRFSGRQFSNSRSEMNVSTLELGDSALYLCASSLAGDSNHQETQYFGPGTRLLVL.

This clonotype came up many times. V gene TRBV7-2 combines with J gene TRBJ2-5; 11 bases agree with TRBD2. CDR3 length: 17 residues. J gave up 3 bases and V 5 bases, and 11 bases lay outside the gene matches. CDR1 is SGHTA and CDR2 is FQGNSA in the germline V gene. CDR3 region: CASSPRFSGRAKETQYF. The CDR3 DNA sequence: TGTGCCAGCAGCCCCCGTTTTAGCGGGAGGGCCAAAGAGACCCAGTACTTC.